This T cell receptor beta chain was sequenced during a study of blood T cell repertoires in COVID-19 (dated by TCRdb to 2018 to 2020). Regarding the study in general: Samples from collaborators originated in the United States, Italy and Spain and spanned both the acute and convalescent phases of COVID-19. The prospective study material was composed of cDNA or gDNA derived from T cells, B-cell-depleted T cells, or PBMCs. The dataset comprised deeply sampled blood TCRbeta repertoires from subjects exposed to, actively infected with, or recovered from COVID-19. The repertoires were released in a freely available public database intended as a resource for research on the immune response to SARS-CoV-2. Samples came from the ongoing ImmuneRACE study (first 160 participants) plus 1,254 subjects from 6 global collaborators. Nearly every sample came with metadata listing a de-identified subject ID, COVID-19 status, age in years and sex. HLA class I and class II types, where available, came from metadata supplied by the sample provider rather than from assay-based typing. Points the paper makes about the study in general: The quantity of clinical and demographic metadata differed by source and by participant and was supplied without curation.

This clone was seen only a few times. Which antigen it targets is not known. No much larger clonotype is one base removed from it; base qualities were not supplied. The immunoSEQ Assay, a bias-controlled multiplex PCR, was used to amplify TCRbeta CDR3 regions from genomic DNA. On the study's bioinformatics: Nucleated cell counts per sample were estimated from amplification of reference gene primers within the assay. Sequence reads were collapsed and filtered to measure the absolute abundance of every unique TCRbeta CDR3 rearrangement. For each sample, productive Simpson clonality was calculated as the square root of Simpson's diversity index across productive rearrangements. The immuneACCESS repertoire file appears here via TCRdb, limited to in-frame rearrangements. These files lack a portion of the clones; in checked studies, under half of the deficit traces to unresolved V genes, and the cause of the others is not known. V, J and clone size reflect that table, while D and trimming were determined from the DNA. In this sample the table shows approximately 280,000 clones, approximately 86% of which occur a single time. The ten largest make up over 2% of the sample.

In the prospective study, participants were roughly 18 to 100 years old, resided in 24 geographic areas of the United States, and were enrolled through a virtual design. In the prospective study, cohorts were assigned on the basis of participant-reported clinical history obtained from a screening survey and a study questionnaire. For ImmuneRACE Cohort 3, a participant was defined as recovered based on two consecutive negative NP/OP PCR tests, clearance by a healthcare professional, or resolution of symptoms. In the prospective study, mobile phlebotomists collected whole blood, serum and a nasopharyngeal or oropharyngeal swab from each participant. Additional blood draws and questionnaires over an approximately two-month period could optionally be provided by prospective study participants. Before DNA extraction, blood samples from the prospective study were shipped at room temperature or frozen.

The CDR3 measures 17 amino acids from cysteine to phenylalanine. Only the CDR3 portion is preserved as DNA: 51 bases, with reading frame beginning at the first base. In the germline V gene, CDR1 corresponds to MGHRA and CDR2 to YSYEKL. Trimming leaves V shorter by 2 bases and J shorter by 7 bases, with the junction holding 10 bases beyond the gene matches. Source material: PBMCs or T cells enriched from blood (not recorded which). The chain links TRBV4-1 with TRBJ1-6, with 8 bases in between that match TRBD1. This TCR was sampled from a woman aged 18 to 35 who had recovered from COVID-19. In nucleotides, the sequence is TGCGCCAGCAGCCAACATGATGACAGGGGAGGAAATTCACCCCTCCACTTT. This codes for CASSQHDDRGGNSPLHF.